This TCR beta chain was profiled in a study of cytomegalovirus exposure and HLA in healthy donors. Turning to the study itself: Early released data comprised 80 million or so unique TCRs from HLA-typed donors. General study findings and limits: Being indistinguishable, some V segments were excluded, TRBV6-2 and TRBV6-3 among them. Altogether, 150 to 200 TCR beta chains were recorded as cytomegalovirus-associated.

To note about this clone: Its antigen is not known.

The V end lost 4 bases, the J end lost 2 bases, and 10 bases lay between the germline ends. CDR3 length equals 13 residues. CDR1 SGHRS and CDR2 YFSETQ come from the germline V gene. It was with 60 Vbeta and 13 Jbeta primers that the PCR ran. TCRdb's table, derived via immunoSEQ multiplex PCR, lists solely in-frame clones and lacks some. The sample has about 160,000 clones; around 76% are singletons. Input material: PBMCs. The receptor was isolated from a girl aged 10 to 17 in good health and CMV-seropositive. This sequence joins TRBV5-1 and TRBJ2-7; D uncertain. DNA for the CDR3: TGCGCCAGCAGCCCTACGGTTACCTACGAGCAGTACTTC. Residues: CASSPTVTYEQYF.